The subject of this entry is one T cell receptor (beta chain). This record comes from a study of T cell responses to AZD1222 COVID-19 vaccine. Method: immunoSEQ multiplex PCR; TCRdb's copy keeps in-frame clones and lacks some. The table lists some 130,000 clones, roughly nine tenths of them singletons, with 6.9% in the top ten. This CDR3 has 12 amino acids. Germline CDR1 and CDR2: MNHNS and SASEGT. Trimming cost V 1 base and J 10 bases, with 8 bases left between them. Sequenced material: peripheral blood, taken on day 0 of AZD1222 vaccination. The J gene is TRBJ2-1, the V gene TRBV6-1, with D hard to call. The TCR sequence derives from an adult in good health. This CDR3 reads CASSEVAGEQFF. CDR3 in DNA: TGTGCCAGCAGTGAAGTGGCCGGCGAGCAGTTCTTC.